A selection of T cell receptor beta chains follows, all from one sample in a study of T cell changes during pregnancy in multiple sclerosis. Using immunoSEQ multiplex PCR, the repertoire was profiled, and TCRdb retains in-frame clones only, with some absent. The table records about 40,000 clones, 88% of them present only once. The specimen was peripheral blood, collected in the first trimester of pregnancy. The source is a female donor in good health, enrolled as a control in a pregnancy study. Each CDR3 is given with its conserved first and last residue. D genes are given only for firm matches. Only some rows state a clone size, as once, few, many or a class for expanded clones.

TRBV10-3,-,TRBJ2-3,TRBD1,TGTGCCATCAAGGGGGCTTTTAGCACAGATACGCAGTATTTT,CAIKGAFSTDTQYF
TRBV4-3,once,TRBJ1-2,TRBD1,TGCGCCAGCAGCCAAGGGACAGGGGCTAACTATGGCTACACCTTC,CASSQGTGANYGYTF
TRBV19,-,TRBJ1-6,-,TGTGCCAGTAGTATAGCCGGGGGAGGTTCACCCCTCCACTTT,CASSIAGGGSPLHF
TRBV5-4,-,TRBJ1-6,TRBD1,TGTGCCAGCAGCTCCGGGACAGGGTCATCACCCCTCCACTTT,CASSSGTGSSPLHF
TRBV6-1,-,TRBJ2-1,-,TGTGCCAGCAGTGGAGCTAGCCTGAATGAGCAGTTCTTC,CASSGASLNEQFF
TRBV27,-,TRBJ1-2,TRBD1,TGTGCCAGCAGTTTATCGATAAGGCCAGGGGGTAACTATGGCTACACCTTC,CASSLSIRPGGNYGYTF
TRBV30,-,TRBJ1-2,TRBD1,TGTGCCTGGTCCGGGGACAGGGAATCTGGCTACACCTTC,CAWSGDRESGYTF
TRBV7-3,-,TRBJ1-1,-,TGTGCCAGCAGTCTCGCGGCCGGCAGTGAAGCTTTCTTT,CASSLAAGSEAFF
TRBV19,-,TRBJ2-7,-,TGTGCCAGTAGTATAGATTACAGGGCCGAGCAGTACTTC,CASSIDYRAEQYF
TRBV9,-,TRBJ1-2,TRBD1,TGTGCCAGCAGCGTAGGACAGGGGAGGAACTATGGCTACACCTTC,CASSVGQGRNYGYTF
TRBV5-1,once,TRBJ2-5,-,TGCGCCAGCAGCCCGGGCCAAGAGACCCAGTACTTC,CASSPGQETQYF
TRBV7-2,-,TRBJ1-2,-,TGTGCCAGCAGCCCTAGAGGGGGTCGCGGCTACACCTTC,CASSPRGGRGYTF
TRBV10-3,once,TRBJ1-3,-,TGTGCCATCAGTGACGGGGGAGCTGGAAACACCATATATTTT,CAISDGGAGNTIYF
TRBV4-3,-,TRBJ2-1,-,TGCGCCAGCAGCCAGTCCCGATCTTTGAGTGAGCAGTTCTTC,CASSQSRSLSEQFF
TRBV4-1,-,TRBJ2-7,-,TGCGCCAGCAGCCAAGATTGGTCAGGGACCTACGAGCAGTACTTC,CASSQDWSGTYEQYF
TRBV19,-,TRBJ2-1,TRBD2,TGTGCCAGTAGTAGGGCCCGGCGGGGGAGTTTGAATGAGCAGTTCTTC,CASSRARRGSLNEQFF
TRBV27,-,TRBJ2-2,-,TGTGCCAGCAGTTTTAGCAGCTACACCGGGGAGCTGTTTTTT,CASSFSSYTGELFF
TRBV5-4,-,TRBJ1-1,-,TGTGCCAGCAGCGATTTGGACAGCACGGTGAACACTGAAGCTTTCTTT,CASSDLDSTVNTEAFF
TRBV10-3,medium-sized,TRBJ1-1,-,TGTGCCATCAGTGAAGGGGAAGAGAGCACTGAAGCTTTCTTT,CAISEGEESTEAFF
TRBV5-6,-,TRBJ2-1,-,TGTGCCAGCAGCTTGGCGGGTATCGAGCAGTTCTTC,CASSLAGIEQFF
TRBV7-6,-,TRBJ2-1,-,TGTGCCAGCAGCTTACCCAGGAACAATGAGCAGTTCTTC,CASSLPRNNEQFF
TRBV10-1,-,TRBJ2-7,TRBD2,TGCGCCAGCAGTGTCGGGTCGACTAGCGCCTACGAGCAGTACTTC,CASSVGSTSAYEQYF
TRBV7-9,-,TRBJ1-2,-,TGTGCCAGCAGCGTCGACAGTACCTATGGCTACACCTTC,CASSVDSTYGYTF
TRBV2,-,TRBJ1-1,-,TGTGCCAGCAGTGACTACCGGGTATCGAACACTGAAGCTTTCTTT,CASSDYRVSNTEAFF
TRBV13,-,TRBJ1-2,TRBD1,TGTGCCAGCAGCTTGGGGACAGGGATCAATGGCTACACCTTC,CASSLGTGINGYTF
TRBV7-6,-,TRBJ2-1,TRBD2,TGTGCCAGCAGTCATCCTCTAGCGGGAGGGCCGGGGGCCAATGAGCAGTTCTTC,CASSHPLAGGPGANEQFF
TRBV4-1,-,TRBJ1-1,-,TGCGCCAGCAGCCAAGATCCGACACCCTCCTCCGTTGAAGCTTTCTTT,CASSQDPTPSSVEAFF
TRBV25-1,-,TRBJ2-2,-,TGTGCCAGCAGTGAAGGCGGGGAACCCACCGGGGAGCTGTTTTTT,CASSEGGEPTGELFF
TRBV19,-,TRBJ1-1,-,TGTGCCAGTAGATTGGGGGCGATGAACACTGAAGCTTTCTTT,CASRLGAMNTEAFF
TRBV19,-,TRBJ1-4,TRBD1,TGTGCCAGCGGGACAGGGCGGGAAAAACTGTTTTTT,CASGTGREKLFF
TRBV28,-,TRBJ1-5,TRBD1,TGTGCCAGCCGAGTTGGCGACAGGGAACATCAGCCCCAGCATTTT,CASRVGDREHQPQHF
TRBV15,-,TRBJ2-7,-,TGTGCCACCAGCTCCAGGTCGAGAGGGTCCTACGAGCAGTACTTC,CATSSRSRGSYEQYF
TRBV27,-,TRBJ2-7,-,TGTGCCAGCAGTCAAACCTACGAGCAGTACTTC,CASSQTYEQYF
TRBV7-2,-,TRBJ1-5,TRBD1,TGTGCCAGCAGCCCGGGACAGGGAAATCAGCCCCAGCATTTT,CASSPGQGNQPQHF
TRBV7-2,-,TRBJ1-6,TRBD1,TGTGCCAGCAGCGCCGGGACAGGGGTTAATTCACCCCTCCACTTT,CASSAGTGVNSPLHF
TRBV9,-,TRBJ2-7,TRBD1,TGTGCCAGCAGCGTAGCGACAGGGACCTACGAGCAGTACTTC,CASSVATGTYEQYF
TRBV23-1,many,TRBJ1-2,-,TGCGCCAGCAGTCCTCCGGGAGGGAACTATGGCTACACCTTC,CASSPPGGNYGYTF
TRBV5-1,-,TRBJ1-6,TRBD1,TGCGCCAGCAGCAACCCTGACAGGGGGGTGGATTCACCCCTCCACTTT,CASSNPDRGVDSPLHF
TRBV5-1,-,TRBJ1-5,-,TGCGCCAGCAGCTTCGGGCCTGGGAGGAGCAATCAGCCCCAGCATTTT,CASSFGPGRSNQPQHF
TRBV10-2,-,TRBJ1-2,TRBD1,TGCGCCAGCAAAACGGCAGGGGGCTCGGGTGGCTACACCTTC,CASKTAGGSGGYTF
TRBV27,-,TRBJ2-1,-,TGTGCCAGCGAGGCGGGCAATGAGCAGTTCTTC,CASEAGNEQFF
TRBV25-1,-,TRBJ1-5,-,TGTGCCAGCAGTGCCGGGTTTGGCAATCAGCCCCAGCATTTT,CASSAGFGNQPQHF
TRBV6-5,-,TRBJ2-1,-,TGTGCCAGCAGTTACCGGGACACCTACAATGAGCAGTTCTTC,CASSYRDTYNEQFF
TRBV28,-,TRBJ2-2,-,TGTGCCAGCAGTTTATTTACCGGGGGGAACACCGGGGAGCTGTTTTTT,CASSLFTGGNTGELFF
TRBV4-3,-,TRBJ2-7,TRBD1,TGCGCCAGCAGCCTTTCGGACAGGGGTTACGAGCAGTACTTC,CASSLSDRGYEQYF
TRBV14,-,TRBJ2-1,TRBD2,TGTGCCAGCAGCCAAGATTCTGCGGGGGAGTTCTTC,CASSQDSAGEFF
TRBV2,-,TRBJ1-5,-,TGTGCCAGCAAAGGAGGATCAAATCAGCCCCAGCATTTT,CASKGGSNQPQHF
TRBV19,once,TRBJ2-7,-,TGTGCCAGTACCCCTAGAGGAGGTACAGGGTATACCTACGAGCAGTACTTC,CASTPRGGTGYTYEQYF
TRBV9,-,TRBJ2-2,-,TGTGCCAGCAGCGAATCAGGGACCGGGGAGCTGTTTTTT,CASSESGTGELFF
TRBV6-1,-,TRBJ2-3,-,TGTGCCAGCATAAAGGCAAGCGTTCCAGATACGCAGTATTTT,CASIKASVPDTQYF
TRBV11-2,-,TRBJ2-7,TRBD2,TGTGCCAGCACCAGAGAGGCGGGACTAGCGGGAGTTTACGAGCAGTACTTC,CASTREAGLAGVYEQYF
TRBV27,-,TRBJ2-3,TRBD2,TGTGCCAGCAGCCCCGTTTCCGGGACTAGCGATCGCACGCAGTATTTT,CASSPVSGTSDRTQYF
TRBV5-1,-,TRBJ2-1,-,TGCGCCAGCAGCGTAGGGGGGGATGAGCAGTTCTTC,CASSVGGDEQFF
TRBV20-1,-,TRBJ1-1,-,TGCAGTGCGGGGGGAACTGAAGCTTTCTTT,CSAGGTEAFF